The following is a T cell receptor (beta chain) sequence with its context. This sample is drawn from a study of blood T cell repertoires in COVID-19. About the research overall: There were acute and convalescent COVID-19 samples, and they came from the United States, Italy and Spain.

Those enrolled in Seattle joined during active infection and were followed longitudinally afterward. This CDR3 spans 17 amino acids. Germline V CDR1 and CDR2: PRHDT, FYEKMQ (reference sequence). Trimming cost V 4 bases and J 5 bases; bases outside gene matches: 13. In the authors' methods: Amplification of reference gene primers was used by the study to estimate nucleated cell counts. Sequenced by immunoSEQ multiplex PCR; TCRdb stores in-frame clones only, minus some. The V and J calls and clone size are taken from that table; D and trimming were inferred from the DNA. The table shows roughly 120,000 clones, with approximately 85% occurring only once.

V gene TRBV13 combines with J gene TRBJ2-7; 11 bases map to TRBD1. This clonotype was sampled from a woman aged 55-69 years with COVID-19, enrolled during active disease. The sample taken for sequencing was peripheral blood. CDR3 in amino acids: CASSYAVGQGAFHEQYF. Written as DNA, the CDR3 is TGTGCCAGCAGCTACGCGGTCGGACAGGGGGCTTTCCACGAGCAGTACTTC.